In its sample, the clone carrying this T cell receptor beta chain was seen many times. Its antigen remains unidentified. Amplified TCR beta CDR3 regions derived from RNA transcripts. An initial round of RT-PCR targeting the TCR CDR3 relied on the HTBI primer set. Each CDR3 protein is one row after TCRdb ran MiXCR on the multiplex PCR reads. The profile shows 400,000 to 550,000 distinct CDR3 sequences, roughly a quarter of them singletons. This sample was included in a study of T cells in Graves' hyperthyroidism and ophthalmopathy. About the study: Pretreatment peripheral blood was obtained at initial diagnosis. Overall study results and limits: The model identified upcoming ophthalmopathy a median around 6 months ahead of onset.

The CDR3 length is 15 residues. Germline loops: CDR1 DFQATT, CDR2 SNEGSKA (reference sequence). The V segment lost 5 bases and the J segment 3 bases; nucleotides outside the gene matches: 8. V is TRBV20-1 and J is TRBJ2-5; 11 bases are a match to TRBD1. The sequencing sample was made of blood. The TCR originated in a woman aged 25 to 39 with Graves' ophthalmopathy. CDR3: CSAPRDRGFKETQYF. CDR3 coding DNA: TGCAGTGCTCCCCGGGACAGGGGGTTTAAAGAGACCCAGTACTTC.